Shown below are 31 T cell receptor beta chains from a single sample sequenced in a study of blood T cell repertoires in COVID-19. Sequencing used immunoSEQ multiplex PCR; TCRdb keeps in-frame clones, though not all of them. In the table there are around 110,000 clones, approximately 84% of which are singletons. Sequenced input: peripheral blood. Receptors were obtained from a man between 65 and 85 years old with active or convalescent COVID-19.

As to this clone: With a much larger clone just one base away, this may be a read error. The V call is TRBV7-2, the J call TRBJ2-7; the match to TRBD2 covers 7 bases. Germline assignment: CDR1 SGHTA and CDR2 FQGNSA. This CDR3 has 14 amino acids. V trimming: 1 base; J trimming: 4 bases; junction bases outside the gene matches: 4. In DNA form, the CDR3 reads TGTGCCAGCAGCTTAGTTGCGGGAGCTTACGAGCAGTACTTC. Translation: CASSLVAGAYEQYF.

This rearrangement joins TRBV7-9 to TRBJ2-3; D remains ambiguous. Germline-derived CDR1 and CDR2 are SEHNR and FQNEAQ (reference sequence). The V end lost 3 bases, the J end lost 0 bases, and 7 bases lay between the germline ends. The CDR3 totals 14 residues. In DNA, the CDR3 is TGTGCCAGCAGCTTTTCCGGGAGCACAGATACGCAGTATTTT. The encoded protein is CASSFSGSTDTQYF.

V gene TRBV5-1 combines with J gene TRBJ2-1, with TRBD1 matching 8 bases. The germline V gene has CDR1 SGHRS and CDR2 YFSETQ. There are 15 residues in the CDR3. J gave up 1 base and V 2 bases, and 2 bases lay outside the gene matches. CDR3 sequence (DNA): TGCGCCAGCAGCTTCCAGGGGGCTTCCTACAATGAGCAGTTCTTC. Its translation: CASSFQGASYNEQFF.

The CDR3 is CASSDGQISTDTQYF. The DNA of the CDR3 is TGTGCCAGCAGTGACGGACAGATTAGCACAGATACGCAGTATTTT. The V gene is TRBV25-1, the J gene TRBJ2-3; a weak D match, TRBD1 (6 bases). There are 15 residues in the CDR3. Germline lookup yields CDR1 MGHDK and CDR2 SYGVNS. Trimming shortened V by 3 bases and J by 0 bases, and 10 bases separated the two germline ends.

V gene TRBV14 combines with J gene TRBJ1-2, with 7 positions matching TRBD1. There are 16 residues in the CDR3. Germline CDR1 and CDR2: SGHDN and FVKESK. After removal of 3 bases from V and 2 bases from J, the junction contained 9 bases not matched to a gene. CDR3 nucleotides: TGTGCCAGCAGCCATGTTATGTCACAGGGGAACTATGGCTACACCTTC. It is translated as CASSHVMSQGNYGYTF. Combining the CDR3 with reference TRBV14 and TRBJ1-2 gives the whole variable domain EAGVTQFPSHSVIEKGQTVTLRCDPISGHDNLYWYRRVMGKEIKFLLHFVKESKQDESGMPNNRFLAERTGGTYSTLKVQPAELEDSGVYFCASSHVMSQGNYGYTFGSGTRLTVV.

The chain uses TRBV7-2 and TRBJ2-1, with 16 bases that match TRBD2. Germline lookup yields CDR1 SGHTA and CDR2 FQGNSA. This CDR3 region has 13 residues. The ends lost 5 bases at V and 14 bases at J; junction bases unmatched: 3. The CDR3 DNA sequence: TGTGCCAGCAGCCCGGGACTAGCGGGGGGGAAGTTCTTC. Its protein product is CASSPGLAGGKFF.

This clone was seen only a few times. The rearrangement links TRBV28 to TRBJ2-1; D is unresolved. Germline V gene lookup returns CDR1 MDHEN and CDR2 SYDVKM. The ends were cut back, 2 bases at V and 3 bases at J, with 8 bases in the middle. The CDR3 extends over 14 amino acids. The CDR3: CASSLMQDYNEQFF. DNA for the CDR3: TGTGCCAGCAGTTTAATGCAGGACTACAATGAGCAGTTCTTC.

This rearrangement joins TRBV7-8 to TRBJ2-1, with 7 bases identical to TRBD2. V was clipped by 4 bases and J by 6 bases; unmatched bases: 9. Germline CDR1 reads SGHVS; CDR2 reads FQNEAQ. This CDR3 region has 15 residues. CDR3 sequence (DNA): TGTGCCAGCAGCTATTGGGCGGGAGCCAGCAATGAGCAGTTCTTC. The encoded protein is CASSYWAGASNEQFF. Combining the CDR3 with reference TRBV7-8 and TRBJ2-1 gives the whole variable domain GAGVSQSPRYKVAKRGQDVALRCDPISGHVSLFWYQQALGQGPEFLTYFQNEAQLDKSGLPSDRFFAERPEGSVSTLKIQRTQQEDSAVYLCASSYWAGASNEQFFGPGTRLTVL.

The chain is built from TRBV30 and TRBJ2-7; D is perhaps TRBD2 (5 bases). Per the germline V gene, CDR1 is GTSNPN and CDR2 is SVGIG (reference sequence). This CDR3 has 13 amino acids. Deletions cut 3 bases from V and 5 bases from J, with 14 bases between. The CDR3 loop is CAWSNGKLDEQYF. CDR3 nucleotides: TGTGCCTGGAGCAACGGGAAGTTGGACGAGCAGTACTTC.

The gene calls are TRBV10-1 and TRBJ1-1; possibly TRBD1 for D (6 bases). CDR1 is WNHNN, CDR2 SYGVQD, per germline (reference sequence). The CDR3 contains 12 residues. V lost 4 bases and J 8 bases, leaving 11 bases between the germline ends. CDR3 bases: TGCGCCAGCAGTGTCCGGACAGCAGAAGCTTTCTTT. Translating it yields CASSVRTAEAFF.

This clone was picked up one time. This chain uses TRBV28 with TRBJ2-7; 7 bases match TRBD1. CDR1 and CDR2 (germline): MDHEN, SYDVKM. The CDR3 has 15 amino acids. V was pared by 6 bases and J by 0 bases, with 8 bases of the junction left unmatched. The CDR3 reads CASSNNRGLSYEQYF. The CDR3 DNA follows: TGTGCCAGCAGCAATAACAGGGGCCTCTCCTACGAGCAGTACTTC. The whole variable domain, remainder taken from reference TRBV28 and TRBJ2-7, is DVKVTQSSRYLVKRTGEKVFLECVQDMDHENMFWYRQDPGLGLRLIYFSYDVKMKEKGDIPEGYSVSREKKERFSLILESASTNQTSMYLCASSNNRGLSYEQYFGPGTRLTVT.

This clone was detected a few times. V and J are TRBV7-2 and TRBJ1-3; D perhaps matches TRBD1 (6 bases). Germline-derived CDR1 and CDR2 are SGHTA and FQGNSA. V was trimmed by 1 base and J by 0 bases, leaving 7 bases between them. The CDR3 has 15 residues. CDR3 in amino acids: CASSLGTASGNTIYF. CDR3 nucleotide sequence: TGTGCCAGCAGCTTAGGGACAGCCTCTGGAAACACCATATATTTT. The full variable domain, completed using reference TRBV7-2 and TRBJ1-3, is GAGVSQSPSNKVTEKGKDVELRCDPISGHTALYWYRQSLGQGLEFLIYFQGNSAPDKSGLPSDRFSAERTGGSVSTLTIQRTQQEDSAVYLCASSLGTASGNTIYFGEGSWLTVV.

This chain joins TRBV21-1 and TRBJ2-1; the table calls TRBD1, which could not be checked here. TRBV21-1 is deemed a pseudogene. The CDR3 extends over 15 amino acids. DNA for the CDR3: TGTGCCAGCAGCAAAGTCTTTTGGGGCGGTACTCAGCAGTTCTTC. It yields the protein CASSKVFWGGTQQFF.

The V and J genes are TRBV29-1 and TRBJ2-6; 9 bases line up with TRBD1. Germline lookup yields CDR1 SQVTM and CDR2 ANQGSEA. This CDR3 contains 16 residues. V was clipped by 3 bases and J by 3 bases; unmatched bases: 6. CDR3 protein: CSVELGTGNGANVLTF. For the CDR3, the DNA is TGCAGCGTTGAGCTCGGGACAGGGAATGGGGCCAACGTCCTGACTTTC. The complete variable domain, with remaining parts taken from reference TRBV29-1 and TRBJ2-6, reads SAVISQKPSRDICQRGTSLTIQCQVDSQVTMMFWYRQQPGQSLTLIATANQGSEATYESGFVIDKFPISRPNLTFSTLTVSNMSPEDSSIYLCSVELGTGNGANVLTFGAGSRLTVL.

The genes are TRBV10-3 and TRBJ1-1; 8 nucleotides match TRBD1. J was trimmed by 6 bases and V by 3 bases; bases with no gene match: 6. The germline CDR1 and CDR2 sequences are ENHRY and SYGVKD. This CDR3 contains 14 residues. CDR3 coding DNA: TGTGCCATCAGTGACAGGGGGCGGGTAGCTGAAGCTTTCTTT. It is translated as CAISDRGRVAEAFF.

The chain uses TRBV27 and TRBJ2-1; D may be TRBD2 (6 bases). Trimming took 6 bases from V and 4 from J, leaving 19 bases between them. The CDR3 sequence is 16 residues long. Germline CDR1 is MNHEY and CDR2 is SMNVEV (reference sequence). The CDR3: CASRSTGTAKYNEQFF. For the CDR3, the DNA is TGTGCCAGCAGATCTACCGGGACTGCTAAATACAATGAGCAGTTCTTC.

V is TRBV5-5 and J is TRBJ1-3; D is undetermined. There are 14 residues in the CDR3. The germline gives CDR1 SGHKS, CDR2 YYEKEE (reference sequence). Trimming removed 0 bases from V and 0 bases from J, with 4 bases in between. CDR3 in amino acids: CASSLAVSGNTIYF. The CDR3 coding sequence is TGTGCCAGCAGCTTGGCAGTCTCTGGAAACACCATATATTTT.

The rearrangement joins TRBV7-3 to TRBJ2-3, with a possible D match to TRBD1 (6 bases). This CDR3 is built from 13 residues. CDR1 SGHTA and CDR2 FQGTGA come from the germline V gene. V was cut by 4 bases and J by 2 bases, with 7 bases left in between. CDR3 nucleotides: TGTGCCAGCAGCTGGGACACCACAGATACGCAGTATTTT. Translating it yields CASSWDTTDTQYF. Supplemented by reference TRBV7-3 and TRBJ2-3, the full variable domain reads GAGVSQTPSNKVTEKGKYVELRCDPISGHTALYWYRQSLGQGPEFLIYFQGTGAADDSGLPNDRFFAVRPEGSVSTLKIQRTERGDSAVYLCASSWDTTDTQYFGPGTRLTVL.

A single count supports this clone. The DNA for the CDR3 is TGTGCCAGCAGTTTCGGAGTGTTCTCCGGGAGGGCCGTAGACATTCAGTACTTC. Translated, it gives CASSFGVFSGRAVDIQYF. This chain joins TRBV28 and TRBJ2-4, with 8 nucleotides matching TRBD2. Germline-derived CDR1 and CDR2 are MDHEN and SYDVKM. The V gene end was trimmed by 3 bases and the J gene end by 8 bases; junction bases not matched to a gene: 18. The CDR3 has 18 residues.

The gene calls are TRBV5-6 and TRBJ1-2, with 7 bases lining up with TRBD1. The trim removed 0 bases at V and 9 bases at J, leaving 8 bases unmatched. This CDR3 contains 14 residues. The germline V gene encodes CDR1 SGHDT and CDR2 YYEEEE. The CDR3 is CASSLGGQPWSYTF. CDR3 in DNA: TGTGCCAGCAGCTTGGGGGGACAGCCATGGAGCTACACCTTC.

The CDR3 nucleotides are TGTGCCAGCAGTCCTCCCAGGGTTACCTCCTACGAGCAGTACTTC. It yields the protein CASSPPRVTSYEQYF. The chain couples TRBV28 to TRBJ2-7, with a tentative D call TRBD1 (5 bases). The CDR3 consists of 15 residues. Germline-derived CDR1 and CDR2 are MDHEN and SYDVKM. V shed 5 bases and J shed 0 bases, with 14 bases lying between them.

This clone was seen just once. This chain joins TRBV5-8 and TRBJ2-3; a weak D match, TRBD2 (5 bases). CDR3 size: 16 residues. Germline CDR1 SGHTS, CDR2 YDEGEE. V lost 4 bases to trimming and J lost 0 bases, with 15 bases between them. The CDR3 sequence is CASSVGWRASTDTQYF. In DNA, the CDR3 is TGTGCCAGCAGCGTTGGGTGGCGGGCTAGCACAGATACGCAGTATTTT. Full variable domain (missing parts from reference TRBV5-8 and TRBJ2-3): EAGVTQSPTHLIKTRGQQATLRCSPISGHTSVYWYQQALGLGLQFLLWYDEGEERNRGNFPPRFSGRQFPNYSSELNVNALELEDSALYLCASSVGWRASTDTQYFGPGTRLTVL.

The chain joins TRBV18 to TRBJ1-4; TRBD1 matches at 9 bases. This CDR3 contains 15 residues. Germline-derived CDR1 and CDR2 are KGHSH and LQKENI. Losses at the gene ends were 2 bases for V and 7 bases for J; bases not matched to a gene: 5. The CDR3 DNA reads TGTGCCAGCTCACCAAGGACAGGGGCCGGTGAAAAACTGTTTTTT. This gives the protein CASSPRTGAGEKLFF. The full variable domain, rest sourced from reference TRBV18 and TRBJ1-4, is NAGVMQNPRHLVRRRGQEARLRCSPMKGHSHVYWYRQLPEEGLKFMVYLQKENIIDESGMPKERFSAEFPKEGPSILRIQQVVRGDSAAYFCASSPRTGAGEKLFFGSGTQLSVL.

The chain joins TRBV15 to TRBJ2-1; TRBD1 matches 8 bases. J lost 4 bases, V lost 3 bases, and 8 bases had no gene match. The CDR3 consists of 16 residues. In germline, CDR1 is LNHNV, CDR2 YYDKDF (reference sequence). CDR3 nucleotide sequence: TGTGCCACCAGCAGCACAACCGGGACAGGATACAATGAGCAGTTCTTC. It yields the protein CATSSTTGTGYNEQFF.

For the CDR3, the DNA is TGTGCCAGCAACGACCGGGACTCCTTCGCTTTTATGAACACTGAAGCTTTCTTT. Residues: CASNDRDSFAFMNTEAFF. The chain carries TRBV7-2 and TRBJ1-1, with D possibly matching TRBD1 (5 bases). This CDR3 is 18 amino acids long. Per germline, CDR1 SGHTA and CDR2 FQGNSA. Trimming took off 7 bases at V and 0 bases at J, with 24 bases between the two ends.

The genes are TRBV6-5 and TRBJ2-7, with a weak D call TRBD2 (7 bases). Germline lookup yields CDR1 MNHEY and CDR2 SVGAGI. The CDR3 runs to 14 residues. V was cut by 6 bases and J by 4 bases, with 16 bases left in between. In nucleotides, the CDR3 is TGTGCCAGCAGGGGGGGGGCCCTCTCATACGAGCAGTACTTC. Amino acid sequence: CASRGGALSYEQYF.

The gene calls are TRBV5-1 and TRBJ2-2, with TRBD1 as a possible D gene (5 bases). The V gene lost 6 bases and the J gene lost 2 bases, with 11 bases spanning the gap. The CDR3 contains 14 residues. Germline loops: CDR1 SGHRS, CDR2 YFSETQ. CDR3 DNA: TGCGCCAGCAACGACAGCCCAAACACCGGGGAGCTGTTTTTT. Translation: CASNDSPNTGELFF.

This clone was seen once. The rearrangement uses TRBV28 and TRBJ2-7, with 10 nucleotides matching TRBD2. The CDR3 sequence is 14 residues long. Looked up from germline, CDR1 is MDHEN and CDR2 is SYDVKM. The V gene end was trimmed by 2 bases and the J gene end by 7 bases; junction bases not matched to a gene: 5. CDR3 residues: CASSLASGRFEQYF. CDR3 nucleotides: TGTGCCAGCAGTTTAGCTAGCGGGAGATTTGAGCAGTACTTC.

V and J are TRBV3-1 (or the pseudogene TRBV3-2) and TRBJ1-1, with 7 nucleotides matching TRBD1. The germline V gene has CDR1 LGHDT and CDR2 YNNKEL (reference sequence). Trimming at V came to 7 bases and at J to 2 bases, leaving 4 bases not matched to a gene. This CDR3 has 13 amino acids. The CDR3 nucleotides are TGTGCCAGCAAAAAGGGGGCCAACACTGAAGCTTTCTTT. It yields the protein CASKKGANTEAFF.

This chain connects TRBV6-2 or TRBV6-3 to TRBJ1-1; D perhaps matches TRBD1 (5 bases). Per the germline V gene, CDR1 is MNHEY and CDR2 is SVGEGT. V dropped 4 bases and J dropped 9 bases, with 15 bases sitting between them. This CDR3 is built from 13 residues. The CDR3, as DNA: TGTGCCAGCAGTTTTGGGGCGCGGGGCCAAGCTTTCTTT. Amino acid sequence: CASSFGARGQAFF.

The CDR3 spells CSASSRGGEKLFF. The CDR3 DNA is TGCAGTGCTAGTAGCAGGGGAGGGGAAAAACTGTTTTTT. V is TRBV20-1 and J is TRBJ1-4, with D tentatively TRBD1 (6 bases). Trimming removed 3 bases from V and 8 bases from J, with 13 bases in between. CDR1 is DFQATT, CDR2 SNEGSKA, per germline (reference sequence). CDR3 length equals 13 residues.